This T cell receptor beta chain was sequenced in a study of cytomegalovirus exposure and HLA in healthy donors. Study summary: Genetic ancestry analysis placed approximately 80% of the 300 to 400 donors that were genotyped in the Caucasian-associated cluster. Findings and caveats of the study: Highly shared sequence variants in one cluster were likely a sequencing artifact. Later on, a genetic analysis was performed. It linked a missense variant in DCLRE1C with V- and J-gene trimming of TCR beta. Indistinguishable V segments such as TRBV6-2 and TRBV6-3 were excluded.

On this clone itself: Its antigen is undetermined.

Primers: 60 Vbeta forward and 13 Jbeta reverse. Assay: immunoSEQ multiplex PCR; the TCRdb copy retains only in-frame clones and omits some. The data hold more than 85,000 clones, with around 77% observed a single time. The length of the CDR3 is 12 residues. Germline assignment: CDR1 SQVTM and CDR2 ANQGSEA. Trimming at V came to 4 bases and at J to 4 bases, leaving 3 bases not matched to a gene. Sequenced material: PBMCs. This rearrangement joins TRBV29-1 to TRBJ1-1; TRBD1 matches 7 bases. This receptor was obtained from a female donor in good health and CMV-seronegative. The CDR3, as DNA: TGCAGCGTTGGGAAGGGGGCCACTGAAGCTTTCTTT. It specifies CSVGKGATEAFF. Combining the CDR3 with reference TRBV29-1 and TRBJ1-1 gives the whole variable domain SAVISQKPSRDICQRGTSLTIQCQVDSQVTMMFWYRQQPGQSLTLIATANQGSEATYESGFVIDKFPISRPNLTFSTLTVSNMSPEDSSIYLCSVGKGATEAFFGQGTRLTVV.